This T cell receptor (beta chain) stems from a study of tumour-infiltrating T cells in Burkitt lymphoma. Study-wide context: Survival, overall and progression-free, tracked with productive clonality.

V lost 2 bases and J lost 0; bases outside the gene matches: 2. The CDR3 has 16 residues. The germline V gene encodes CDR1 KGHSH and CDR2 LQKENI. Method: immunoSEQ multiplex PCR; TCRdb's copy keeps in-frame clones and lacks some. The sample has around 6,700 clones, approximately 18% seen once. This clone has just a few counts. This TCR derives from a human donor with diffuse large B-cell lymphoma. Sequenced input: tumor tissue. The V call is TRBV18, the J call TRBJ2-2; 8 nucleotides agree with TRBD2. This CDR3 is CASSPAGGANTGELFF. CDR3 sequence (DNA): TGTGCCAGCTCACCAGCGGGAGGCGCGAACACCGGGGAGCTGTTTTTT. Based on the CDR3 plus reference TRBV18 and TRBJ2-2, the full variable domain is NAGVMQNPRHLVRRRGQEARLRCSPMKGHSHVYWYRQLPEEGLKFMVYLQKENIIDESGMPKERFSAEFPKEGPSILRIQQVVRGDSAAYFCASSPAGGANTGELFFGEGSRLTVL.